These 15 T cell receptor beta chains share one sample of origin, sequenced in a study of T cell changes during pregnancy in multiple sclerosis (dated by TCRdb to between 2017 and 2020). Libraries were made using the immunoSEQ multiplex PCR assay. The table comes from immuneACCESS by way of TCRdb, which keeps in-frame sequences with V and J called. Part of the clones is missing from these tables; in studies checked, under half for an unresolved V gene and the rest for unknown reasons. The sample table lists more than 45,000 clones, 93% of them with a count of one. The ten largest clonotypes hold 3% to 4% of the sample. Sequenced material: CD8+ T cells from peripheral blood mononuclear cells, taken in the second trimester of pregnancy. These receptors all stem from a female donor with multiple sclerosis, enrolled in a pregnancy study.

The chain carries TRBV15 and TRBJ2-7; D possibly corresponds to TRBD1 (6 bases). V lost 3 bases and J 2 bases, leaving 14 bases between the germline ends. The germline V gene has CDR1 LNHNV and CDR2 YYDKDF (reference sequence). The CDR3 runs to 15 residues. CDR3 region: CATSRTRDTPYEQYF. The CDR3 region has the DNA TGTGCCACCAGCAGGACCCGGGACACCCCCTACGAGCAGTACTTC.

The CDR3 loop reads CSVLLRGNETGELFF. CDR3 in DNA: TGCAGCGTTCTTCTAAGGGGGAATGAAACCGGGGAGCTGTTTTTT. J is TRBJ2-2 and V is TRBV29-1, with D tentatively TRBD1 (6 bases). In germline, CDR1 is SQVTM, CDR2 ANQGSEA. The CDR3 spans 15 residues. With 5 bases removed from V and 5 bases from J, the gap between germline ends came to 18 bases.

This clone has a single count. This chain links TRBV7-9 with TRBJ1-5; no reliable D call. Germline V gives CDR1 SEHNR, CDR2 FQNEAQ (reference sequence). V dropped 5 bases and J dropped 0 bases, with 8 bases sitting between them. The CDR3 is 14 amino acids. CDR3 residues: CASSGPYSNQPQHF. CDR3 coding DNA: TGTGCCAGCAGCGGGCCGTATAGCAATCAGCCCCAGCATTTT.

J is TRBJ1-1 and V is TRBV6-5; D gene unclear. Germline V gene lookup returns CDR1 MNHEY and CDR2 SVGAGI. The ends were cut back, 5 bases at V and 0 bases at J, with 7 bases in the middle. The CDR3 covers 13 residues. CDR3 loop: CASSPTLNTEAFF. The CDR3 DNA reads TGTGCCAGCAGTCCGACACTGAACACTGAAGCTTTCTTT.

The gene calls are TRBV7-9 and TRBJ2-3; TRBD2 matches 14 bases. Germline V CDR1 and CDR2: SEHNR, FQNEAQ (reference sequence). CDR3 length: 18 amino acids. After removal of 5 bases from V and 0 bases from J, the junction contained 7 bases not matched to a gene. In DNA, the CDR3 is TGTGCCAGCAGCCCGACTAGCGGGGGGGTCCATAGCACAGATACGCAGTATTTT. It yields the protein CASSPTSGGVHSTDTQYF.

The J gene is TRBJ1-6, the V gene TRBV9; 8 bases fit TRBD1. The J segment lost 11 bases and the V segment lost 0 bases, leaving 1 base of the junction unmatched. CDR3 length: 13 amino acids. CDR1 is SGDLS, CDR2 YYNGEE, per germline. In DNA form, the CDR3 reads TGTGCCAGCAGCGTAGGACAGGGGCCACCCCTCCACTTT. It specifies CASSVGQGPPLHF. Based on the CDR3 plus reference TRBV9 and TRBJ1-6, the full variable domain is DSGVTQTPKHLITATGQRVTLRCSPRSGDLSVYWYQQSLDQGLQFLIQYYNGEERAKGNILERFSAQQFPDLHSELNLSSLELGDSALYFCASSVGQGPPLHFGNGTRLTVT.

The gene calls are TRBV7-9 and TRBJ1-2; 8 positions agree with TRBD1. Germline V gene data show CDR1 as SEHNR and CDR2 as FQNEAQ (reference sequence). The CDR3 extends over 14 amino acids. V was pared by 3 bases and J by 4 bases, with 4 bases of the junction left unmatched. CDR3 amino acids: CASSLPGGVYGYTF. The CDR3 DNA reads TGTGCCAGCAGCTTGCCAGGGGGCGTCTATGGCTACACCTTC.

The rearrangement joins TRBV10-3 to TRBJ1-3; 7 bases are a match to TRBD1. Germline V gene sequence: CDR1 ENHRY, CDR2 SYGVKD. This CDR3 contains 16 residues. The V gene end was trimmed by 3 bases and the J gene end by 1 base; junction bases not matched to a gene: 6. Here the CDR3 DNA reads TGTGCCATCAGTGAAAAGGGGGACAGTTCTGGAAACACCATATATTTT. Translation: CAISEKGDSSGNTIYF.

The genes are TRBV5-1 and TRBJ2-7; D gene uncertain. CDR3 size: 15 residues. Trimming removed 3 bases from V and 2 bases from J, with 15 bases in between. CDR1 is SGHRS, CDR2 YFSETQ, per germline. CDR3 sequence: CASSSSIGPAYEQYF. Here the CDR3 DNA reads TGCGCCAGCAGCTCCTCGATTGGGCCAGCCTACGAGCAGTACTTC.

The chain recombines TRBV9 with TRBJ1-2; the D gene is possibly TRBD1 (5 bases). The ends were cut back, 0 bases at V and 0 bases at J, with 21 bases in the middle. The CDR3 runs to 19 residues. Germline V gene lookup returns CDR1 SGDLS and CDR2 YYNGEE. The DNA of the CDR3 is TGTGCCAGCAGCGTAGGGGAAGGGGCGGCACGGGGGGCTAACTATGGCTACACCTTC. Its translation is CASSVGEGAARGANYGYTF.

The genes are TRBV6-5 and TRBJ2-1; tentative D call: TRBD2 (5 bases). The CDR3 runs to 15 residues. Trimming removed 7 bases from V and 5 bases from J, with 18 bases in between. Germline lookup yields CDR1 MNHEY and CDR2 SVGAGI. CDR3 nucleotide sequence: TGTGCCAGCACCGATAGTCCGGGGATCGACAATGAGCAGTTCTTC. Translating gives CASTDSPGIDNEQFF.

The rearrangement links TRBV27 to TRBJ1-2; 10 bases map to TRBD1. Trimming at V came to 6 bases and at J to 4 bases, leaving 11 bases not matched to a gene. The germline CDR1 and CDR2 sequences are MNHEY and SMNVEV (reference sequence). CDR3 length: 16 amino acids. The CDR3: CASRPDRGILSYGYTF. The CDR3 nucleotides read TGTGCCAGCAGACCGGACAGGGGGATCCTAAGCTATGGCTACACCTTC.

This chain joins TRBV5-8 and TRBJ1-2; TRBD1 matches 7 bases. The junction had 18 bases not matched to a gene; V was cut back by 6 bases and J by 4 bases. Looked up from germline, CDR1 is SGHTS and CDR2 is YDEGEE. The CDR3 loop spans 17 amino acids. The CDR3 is CASNHTGEDGRFYGYTF. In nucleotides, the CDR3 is TGTGCCAGCAACCACACAGGGGAGGACGGAAGATTCTATGGCTACACCTTC.

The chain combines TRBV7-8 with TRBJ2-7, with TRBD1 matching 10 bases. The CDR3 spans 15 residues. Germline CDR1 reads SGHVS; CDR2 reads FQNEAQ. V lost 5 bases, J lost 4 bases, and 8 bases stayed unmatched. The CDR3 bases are TGTGCCAGCAGCCAAGACCCGGGACAGGGGTACGAGCAGTACTTC. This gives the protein CASSQDPGQGYEQYF.

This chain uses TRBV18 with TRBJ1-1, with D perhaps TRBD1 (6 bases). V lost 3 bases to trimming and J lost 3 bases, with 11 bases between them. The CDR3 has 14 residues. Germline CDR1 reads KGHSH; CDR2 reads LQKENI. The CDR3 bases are TGTGCCAGCTCACCCACAGGGTGGGACACTGAAGCTTTCTTT. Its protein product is CASSPTGWDTEAFF.